Below are 5 T cell receptor beta chains sequenced from a single sample in a study of blood T cell repertoires in COVID-19. The data were produced by immunoSEQ multiplex PCR, yet TCRdb's version contains in-frame clones alone and is incomplete. The repertoire holds about 200,000 clones, with roughly 80% as singletons. Specimen: peripheral blood. These receptors all come from a human donor in a cohort sampled during active COVID-19.

Only a few counts were recorded for this clone. V and J are TRBV6-5 and TRBJ2-2; 8 bases are a match to TRBD1. The CDR3 runs to 16 residues. Germline V gene sequence: CDR1 MNHEY, CDR2 SVGAGI. V lost 0 bases, J lost 3 bases, and 3 bases stayed unmatched. The chain's CDR3 is CASSYSWTGYTGELFF. Here the CDR3 DNA reads TGTGCCAGCAGTTACTCTTGGACAGGGTACACCGGGGAGCTGTTTTTT.

This clone was counted only a few times. V and J are TRBV18 and TRBJ2-1; unclear D gene. Germline CDR1 and CDR2: KGHSH and LQKENI. The CDR3 totals 13 residues. Between the trimmed V and J ends, which lost 6 bases and 5 bases, there was a span of 11 bases. CDR3 protein: CASSLTDDNEQFF. The CDR3 DNA sequence: TGTGCCAGCTCCCTTACAGACGACAATGAGCAGTTCTTC.

This chain joins TRBV6-2 or TRBV6-3 and TRBJ2-7; 13 bases line up with TRBD2. The germline CDR1 and CDR2 sequences are MNHEY and SVGEGT. The ends lost 6 bases at V and 7 bases at J; junction bases unmatched: 9. This CDR3 is 15 amino acids long. The CDR3 region has the DNA TGTGCCAGCAGCTTTGGGACTAGCGGGATGGGGGAGCAGTACTTC. Its translation: CASSFGTSGMGEQYF.

The count of this clone is one. The chain employs TRBV30 and TRBJ2-7; TRBD2 aligns across 8 bases. Trimming at V came to 0 bases and at J to 3 bases, leaving 7 bases not matched to a gene. Germline CDR1 reads GTSNPN; CDR2 reads SVGIG (reference sequence). The CDR3 spans 15 residues. This chain's CDR3 is CAWSVGAGENYEQYF. The DNA for the CDR3 is TGTGCCTGGAGTGTCGGAGCGGGAGAGAACTACGAGCAGTACTTC. Based on the CDR3 plus reference TRBV30 and TRBJ2-7, the full variable domain is SQTIHQWPATLVQPVGSPLSLECTVEGTSNPNLYWYRQAAGRGLQLLFYSVGIGQISSEVPQNLSASRPQDRQFILSSKKLLLSDSGFYLCAWSVGAGENYEQYFGPGTRLTVT.

This clone came up once. V and J are TRBV6-4 and TRBJ2-6, with unresolved D. V was clipped by 4 bases and J by 4 bases, with 8 bases between them. CDR1 and CDR2 from the germline V gene are MRHNA and SNTAGT. The CDR3 totals 14 residues. The CDR3: CASSAAKGANVLTF. The CDR3 DNA sequence: TGTGCCAGCAGTGCCGCTAAAGGGGCCAACGTCCTGACTTTC.